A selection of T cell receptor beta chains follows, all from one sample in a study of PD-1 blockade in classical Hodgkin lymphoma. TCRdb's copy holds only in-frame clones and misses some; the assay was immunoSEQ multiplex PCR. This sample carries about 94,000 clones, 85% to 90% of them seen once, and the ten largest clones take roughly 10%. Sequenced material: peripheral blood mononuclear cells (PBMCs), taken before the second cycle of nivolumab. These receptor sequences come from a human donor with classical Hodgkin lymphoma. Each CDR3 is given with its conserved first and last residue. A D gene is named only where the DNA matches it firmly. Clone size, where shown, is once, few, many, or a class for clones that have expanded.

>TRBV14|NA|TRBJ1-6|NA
CASSQGAANSPLHF
TGTGCCAGCAGCCAAGGGGCAGCAAATTCACCCCTCCACTTT
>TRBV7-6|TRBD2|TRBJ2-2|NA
CASSLLASGGEMELFF
TGTGCCAGCAGTCTACTGGCTAGCGGGGGAGAGATGGAGCTGTTTTTT
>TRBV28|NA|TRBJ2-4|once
CASGPGDRKNIQYF
TGTGCCAGCGGGCCAGGCGATCGAAAAAACATTCAGTACTTC
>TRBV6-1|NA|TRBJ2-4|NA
CASSEAALGTASKNIQYF
TGTGCCAGCAGTGAAGCGGCCCTGGGCACGGCAAGCAAAAACATTCAGTACTTC
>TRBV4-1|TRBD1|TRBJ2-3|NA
CASSHHGTGGETDTQYF
TGCGCCAGCAGCCACCACGGGACAGGGGGCGAGACAGATACGCAGTATTTT
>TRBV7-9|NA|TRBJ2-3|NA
CASSLDAGSSTDTQYF
TGTGCCAGCAGCTTAGACGCGGGGAGCAGCACAGATACGCAGTATTTT
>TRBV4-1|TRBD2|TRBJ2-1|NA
CASSRIPSGYNEQFF
TGCGCCAGCAGCCGAATACCTAGCGGCTACAATGAGCAGTTCTTC
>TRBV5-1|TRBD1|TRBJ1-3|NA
CASSLAPPGGISGNTIYF
TGCGCCAGCAGCTTGGCCCCACCAGGGGGAATCTCTGGAAACACCATATATTTT
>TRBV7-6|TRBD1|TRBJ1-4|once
CASSLEGPQDRVNEKLFF
TGTGCCAGCAGCTTAGAGGGCCCTCAGGACAGGGTTAATGAAAAACTGTTTTTT
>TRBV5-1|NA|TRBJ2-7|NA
CASSATGTTYEQYF
TGCGCCAGCAGCGCCACCGGGACCACCTACGAGCAGTACTTC